Each of the 30 T cell receptor beta chains below was sequenced from the same sample in a study of beta chain features in type 1 diabetes. These receptors lack a known antigen. Overall study results and limits: Type 1 diabetes patients had moderately but significantly shorter TCRB CDR3s in all four CD4+ subsets.

The authors reverse transcribed all of the isolated RNA, so sequencing captured expressed TCRB transcripts. TCRdb's copy holds only in-frame clones and misses some; the assay was immunoSEQ multiplex PCR. Here the sample spans around 250,000 clones, approximately 15% being singletons. Material: naive CD4+ T cells from blood. These receptors were collected from a man aged 25 to 40 with type 1 diabetes.

The V and J genes are TRBV5-1 and TRBJ1-1, with 7 bases identical to TRBD1. CDR3 length equals 15 residues. With V trimmed by 0 bases and J by 4 bases, 6 bases remained unmatched. Germline lookup yields CDR1 SGHRS and CDR2 YFSETQ. For the CDR3, the DNA is TGCGCCAGCAGCTTGGCCGACAGGGAGTTCACTGAAGCTTTCTTT. Translation gives CASSLADREFTEAFF.

The V gene is TRBV6-5, the J gene TRBJ1-3; possible D gene TRBD1, 5 bases. The V and J ends lost 0 bases and 0 bases respectively, with 9 bases between them. CDR1 is MNHEY and CDR2 is SVGAGI in the germline V gene. The CDR3 is 16 residues long. The chain's CDR3 is CASSYSSGFSGNTIYF. For the CDR3, the DNA is TGTGCCAGCAGTTACTCTTCAGGGTTCTCTGGAAACACCATATATTTT.

This clone has just one count. The V gene is TRBV7-9, the J gene TRBJ2-7; 8 nucleotides match TRBD2. The germline V gene has CDR1 SEHNR and CDR2 FQNEAQ (reference sequence). CDR3 length equals 13 residues. Trimming took 1 base from V and 5 from J; bases not matched to a gene: 1. The CDR3 region is CASSLGTSNEQYF. For the CDR3, the DNA is TGTGCCAGCAGCTTAGGGACTAGCAACGAGCAGTACTTC.

The chain links TRBV4-1 to TRBJ2-7, with 10 bases that match TRBD1. In germline, CDR1 is MGHRA, CDR2 YSYEKL. The CDR3 contains 15 residues. After removal of 2 bases from V and 6 bases from J, the junction contained 7 bases not matched to a gene. The CDR3 here is CASSQRDRGLGEQYF. The CDR3, as DNA: TGCGCCAGCAGCCAACGCGACAGGGGGCTAGGCGAGCAGTACTTC.

The chain employs TRBV11-3 and TRBJ2-2; D possibly corresponds to TRBD1 (6 bases). This CDR3 has 16 residues. The V and J ends lost 5 bases and 3 bases respectively, with 16 bases between them. In germline, CDR1 is SGHNT, CDR2 YENEEA. The CDR3 protein is CASSVQGPPDTGELFF. CDR3 DNA sequence: TGTGCCAGCAGCGTACAGGGCCCCCCGGACACCGGGGAGCTGTTTTTT.

The chain links TRBV5-1 to TRBJ1-1; TRBD1 is a possible D gene (6 bases). The CDR3 runs to 13 residues. Trimming pared 2 bases from V and 10 bases from J, leaving 15 bases between. Germline V lookup: CDR1 SGHRS, CDR2 YFSETQ. The CDR3: CASSLRDINRAFF. In DNA, the CDR3 is TGCGCCAGCAGCTTAAGGGACATTAATCGAGCTTTCTTT.

A few counts support this clone. This rearrangement joins TRBV4-1 to TRBJ2-7; 8 nucleotides match TRBD1. CDR1 MGHRA and CDR2 YSYEKL come from the germline V gene. Trimming cost V 3 bases and J 7 bases; bases outside gene matches: 2. This CDR3 has 12 residues. The CDR3 region has the DNA TGCGCCAGCAGCCACGACAGGGGTGAGCAGTACTTC. Amino acid sequence: CASSHDRGEQYF.

This clone was detected a few times. V is TRBV6-1 and J is TRBJ1-1, with 8 bases fitting TRBD1. The CDR3 spans 11 residues. V shed 5 bases and J 10 bases; nucleotides not matched to a gene: 3. Germline loops: CDR1 MNHNS, CDR2 SASEGT. The CDR3 spells CASSNGQGAFF. The CDR3 DNA follows: TGTGCCAGCAGTAACGGACAGGGAGCTTTCTTT.

This clone has a handful of counts. The V and J genes are TRBV19 and TRBJ2-7; 10 bases align to TRBD2. The CDR3 length is 15 residues. The ends lost 3 bases at V and 2 bases at J; junction bases unmatched: 4. Germline CDR1 reads LNHDA; CDR2 reads SQIVND (reference sequence). As DNA, the CDR3 is TGTGCCAGTAGTATTTCTACTAGCGGGGCCTACGAGCAGTACTTC. It codes for CASSISTSGAYEQYF.

The chain is built from TRBV1 and TRBJ1-3; the table's TRBD1 call for D was not verified on the DNA. TRBV1 represents a pseudogene. The CDR3 spans 16 residues. The CDR3 reads CTSSQAGGLQRNTIYF. CDR3 nucleotides: TGCACCAGCAGCCAAGCAGGGGGTCTTCAACGAAACACCATATATTTT.

This clone came up a few times. CDR3 sequence: CASSQEVIGYGYTF. The CDR3 DNA is TGCGCCAGCAGCCAAGAGGTCATCGGCTATGGCTACACCTTC. V and J are TRBV4-1 and TRBJ1-2; D not resolved. The germline V and J ends were trimmed by 0 bases and 4 bases, with 9 bases remaining between them. Germline CDR1 and CDR2: MGHRA and YSYEKL. This CDR3 comprises 14 residues.

This clone was counted only a few times. V usage is TRBV7-2 and J usage is TRBJ2-3, with 15 bases lining up with TRBD2. V was clipped by 5 bases and J by 6 bases; unmatched bases: 9. Germline CDR1 is SGHTA and CDR2 is FQGNSA. The length of the CDR3 is 17 residues. This CDR3 reads CASSPPGLAGGIDTQYF. The CDR3 nucleotides read TGTGCCAGCAGCCCGCCGGGACTAGCGGGAGGTATCGATACGCAGTATTTT.

The chain uses TRBV7-9 and TRBJ2-1, with D maybe TRBD1 (6 bases). The germline CDR1 and CDR2 sequences are SEHNR and FQNEAQ (reference sequence). This CDR3 contains 14 residues. Trimming removed 1 base at V and 11 bases at J, with 15 bases between. The CDR3, as DNA: TGTGCCAGCAGCTTAGGGGCAGGGGAGCGACAGCAGTTCTTC. It is translated as CASSLGAGERQQFF. The full variable domain, rest sourced from reference TRBV7-9 and TRBJ2-1, is DTGVSQNPRHKITKRGQNVTFRCDPISEHNRLYWYRQTLGQGPEFLTYFQNEAQLEKSRLLSDRFSAERPKGSFSTLEIQRTEQGDSAMYLCASSLGAGERQQFFGPGTRLTVL.

The J gene is TRBJ2-2, the V gene TRBV27, with TRBD2 matching 9 bases. The trim removed 6 bases at V and 5 bases at J, leaving 10 bases unmatched. Germline assignment: CDR1 MNHEY and CDR2 SMNVEV (reference sequence). This CDR3 region has 16 residues. CDR3 in amino acids: CASSPPSTSGTGELFF. The CDR3 bases are TGTGCCAGCAGCCCCCCGAGTACTAGCGGGACCGGGGAGCTGTTTTTT.

This clone has only a few counts. The rearrangement uses TRBV19 and TRBJ2-5; TRBD1 is a possible D gene (6 bases). Deletions cut 3 bases from V and 5 bases from J, with 13 bases between. Per the germline V gene, CDR1 is LNHDA and CDR2 is SQIVND (reference sequence). The CDR3 has 14 amino acids. CDR3 loop: CASSMRTGLETQYF. The CDR3 DNA sequence: TGTGCCAGTAGTATGCGAACAGGGTTGGAGACCCAGTACTTC.

The chain uses TRBV7-9 and TRBJ2-7; the match to TRBD2 covers 7 bases. In germline, CDR1 is SEHNR, CDR2 FQNEAQ (reference sequence). The trim removed 3 bases at V and 2 bases at J, leaving 4 bases unmatched. The CDR3 is made up of 14 amino acids. As DNA, the CDR3 is TGTGCCAGCAGCTTGAGCGGGGTGACCTACGAGCAGTACTTC. It codes for CASSLSGVTYEQYF.

The chain has TRBV5-1 and TRBJ2-5; weak D call: TRBD1 (5 bases). Per germline, CDR1 SGHRS and CDR2 YFSETQ. The CDR3 covers 16 residues. Trimming took 0 bases from V and 2 from J, leaving 14 bases between them. CDR3 sequence: CASSLGGARGQETQYF. The CDR3 nucleotides read TGCGCCAGCAGCTTGGGTGGGGCGCGTGGACAAGAGACCCAGTACTTC. The full variable domain, completed using reference TRBV5-1 and TRBJ2-5, is KAGVTQTPRYLIKTRGQQVTLSCSPISGHRSVSWYQQTPGQGLQFLFEYFSETQRNKGNFPGRFSGRQFSNSRSEMNVSTLELGDSALYLCASSLGGARGQETQYFGPGTRLLVL.

V is TRBV29-1 and J is TRBJ2-7; D perhaps matches TRBD1 (6 bases). Germline V gene data show CDR1 as SQVTM and CDR2 as ANQGSEA. The CDR3 totals 15 residues. Trimming took off 7 bases at V and 0 bases at J, with 19 bases between the two ends. The CDR3 sequence: CSGATGQFPSYEQYF. The CDR3, as DNA: TGCAGCGGCGCAACCGGACAGTTCCCCTCCTACGAGCAGTACTTC.

This clone was seen a handful of times. The rearrangement joins TRBV25-1 to TRBJ1-1, with unresolved D. Trimming shortened V by 3 bases and J by 0 bases, and 14 bases separated the two germline ends. In germline, CDR1 is MGHDK, CDR2 SYGVNS. This CDR3 has 16 amino acids. The CDR3: CASSEYGSSMNTEAFF. DNA of the CDR3: TGTGCCAGCAGTGAGTATGGCAGTTCCATGAACACTGAAGCTTTCTTT.

V usage is TRBV9 and J usage is TRBJ1-1; a weak D match, TRBD1 (6 bases). The CDR3 loop spans 12 amino acids. Looked up from germline, CDR1 is SGDLS and CDR2 is YYNGEE. The V gene lost 5 bases and the J gene lost 10 bases, with 15 bases spanning the gap. This CDR3 is CASRDPTGGAFF. The CDR3 coding sequence is TGTGCCAGCAGAGATCCGACAGGCGGAGCTTTCTTT.

This clone has more than one count but fewer than ten. At the DNA level, this CDR3 is encoded by other sequences in the same sample as well. The chain employs TRBV2 and TRBJ2-7; TRBD1 aligns across 7 bases. The CDR3 consists of 12 residues. Germline V gives CDR1 SNHLY, CDR2 FYNNEI. The ends lost 4 bases at V and 5 bases at J; junction bases unmatched: 2. CDR3 coding DNA: TGTGCCAGCAGTGGACAGGGTAACGAGCAGTACTTC. Translated: CASSGQGNEQYF.

This clone was seen only a few times. DNA of the CDR3: TGTGCCAGCTCACCATGGGACAGGGGATACGAGCAGTACTTC. This sequence encodes CASSPWDRGYEQYF. V usage is TRBV18 and J usage is TRBJ2-7; 10 nucleotides agree with TRBD1. The CDR3 length is 14 residues. Germline trimming cut 2 bases from V and 4 bases from J; bases unmatched to any gene: 2. Germline CDR1 is KGHSH and CDR2 is LQKENI.

This clone was found a few times. The rearrangement uses TRBV7-2 and TRBJ2-7; weak D call: TRBD1 (5 bases). This CDR3 is built from 14 residues. CDR1 is SGHTA and CDR2 is FQGNSA in the germline V gene. The V gene lost 5 bases and the J gene lost 2 bases, with 13 bases spanning the gap. DNA of the CDR3: TGTGCCAGCAGCCCGACAGCGTCTACCTACGAGCAGTACTTC. It translates to CASSPTASTYEQYF. The variable domain in full, with the rest retrieved from reference TRBV7-2 and TRBJ2-7, is GAGVSQSPSNKVTEKGKDVELRCDPISGHTALYWYRQSLGQGLEFLIYFQGNSAPDKSGLPSDRFSAERTGGSVSTLTIQRTQQEDSAVYLCASSPTASTYEQYFGPGTRLTVT.

This clone was detected only a few times. The chain couples TRBV29-1 to TRBJ2-2; TRBD1 aligns across 10 bases. The trim removed 4 bases at V and 3 bases at J, leaving 8 bases unmatched. Germline V gives CDR1 SQVTM, CDR2 ANQGSEA. CDR3 length: 16 residues. The CDR3 nucleotides read TGCAGCGTTGCCGGGACAGGGGCTACGGACACCGGGGAGCTGTTTTTT. As protein: CSVAGTGATDTGELFF.

This clone was seen more than once but under ten times. V usage is TRBV14 and J usage is TRBJ2-2; TRBD1 matches at 7 bases. CDR3 length equals 17 residues. The germline V gene encodes CDR1 SGHDN and CDR2 FVKESK. V lost 4 bases to trimming and J lost 0 bases; unmatched junction nucleotides: 8. The CDR3 nucleotides read TGTGCCAGCAGCCCCGAGAGGGGGCCGACGAACACCGGGGAGCTGTTTTTT. Residues: CASSPERGPTNTGELFF.

This clone turned up a few times. CDR3 in amino acids: CAWTHIAGVNGANVLTF. In DNA form, the CDR3 reads TGTGCCTGGACCCACATAGCGGGAGTGAATGGGGCCAACGTCCTGACTTTC. This chain joins TRBV30 and TRBJ2-6, with 9 bases aligning to TRBD2. The CDR3 length is 17 residues. Germline loops: CDR1 GTSNPN, CDR2 SVGIG (reference sequence). The V and J ends lost 4 bases and 3 bases, in that order; junction bases with no gene match: 10.

In regard to this clone: At the DNA level, this CDR3 is encoded by other sequences in the same sample as well. V is TRBV5-1 and J is TRBJ1-5; 7 bases match TRBD1. V lost 3 bases and J lost 4; bases outside the gene matches: 4. In germline, CDR1 is SGHRS, CDR2 YFSETQ. The CDR3 sequence is 14 residues long. The CDR3 loop is CASSSGQPNQPQHF. The DNA of the CDR3 is TGCGCCAGCAGCTCGGGACAGCCTAATCAGCCCCAGCATTTT.

The rearrangement links TRBV2 to TRBJ1-5, with 10 bases identical to TRBD1. From germline, CDR1 is SNHLY and CDR2 FYNNEI. The CDR3 has 15 residues. The V and J ends lost 6 bases and 3 bases, in that order; junction bases with no gene match: 5. The CDR3 loop reads CASSLGQGTNQPQHF. CDR3 DNA sequence: TGTGCCAGCAGCCTGGGACAGGGGACCAATCAGCCCCAGCATTTT.

This chain links TRBV27 with TRBJ2-2; D remains unclear. The CDR3 covers 14 residues. V was shortened by 7 bases and J by 0 bases, with 9 bases between the two germline ends. The germline CDR1 and CDR2 sequences are MNHEY and SMNVEV (reference sequence). In DNA, the CDR3 is TGTGCCAGCACCACGACAACGAACACCGGGGAGCTGTTTTTT. This encodes CASTTTTNTGELFF.

V gene TRBV7-9 combines with J gene TRBJ1-1; 7 nucleotides match TRBD1. J gave up 4 bases and V 5 bases, and 7 bases lay outside the gene matches. The germline CDR1 and CDR2 sequences are SEHNR and FQNEAQ (reference sequence). The CDR3 is 14 amino acids. The CDR3 is CASSTRQGTTEAFF. For the CDR3, the DNA is TGTGCCAGCAGCACACGACAGGGCACCACTGAAGCTTTCTTT.